This T cell receptor (beta chain) was captured by sequencing in a study of control samples from healthy donors and cancer patients. Only in-frame clones appear in the TCRdb table, and some are missing; sequencing was by immunoSEQ multiplex PCR. The data contain some 150,000 clones, around 94% of them singletons. The TCR originated in a man in his fifties or sixties with colorectal cancer. Sequences were obtained from PBMCs.

CDR3 nucleotides: TGTGCCAGTAGTATAGGACAGGGAGATGAAAAACTGTTTTTT. This gives the protein CASSIGQGDEKLFF. The chain uses TRBV19 and TRBJ1-4; 7 nucleotides line up with TRBD1. Trimming removed 1 base from V and 6 bases from J; junction bases left unmatched: 2. The germline gives CDR1 LNHDA, CDR2 SQIVND (reference sequence). The CDR3 sequence is 14 residues long. The full variable domain, its missing parts supplied by reference TRBV19 and TRBJ1-4, is DGGITQSPKYLFRKEGQNVTLSCEQNLNHDAMYWYRQDPGQGLRLIYYSQIVNDFQKGDIAEGYSVSREKKESFPLTVTSAQKNPTAFYLCASSIGQGDEKLFFGSGTQLSVL.